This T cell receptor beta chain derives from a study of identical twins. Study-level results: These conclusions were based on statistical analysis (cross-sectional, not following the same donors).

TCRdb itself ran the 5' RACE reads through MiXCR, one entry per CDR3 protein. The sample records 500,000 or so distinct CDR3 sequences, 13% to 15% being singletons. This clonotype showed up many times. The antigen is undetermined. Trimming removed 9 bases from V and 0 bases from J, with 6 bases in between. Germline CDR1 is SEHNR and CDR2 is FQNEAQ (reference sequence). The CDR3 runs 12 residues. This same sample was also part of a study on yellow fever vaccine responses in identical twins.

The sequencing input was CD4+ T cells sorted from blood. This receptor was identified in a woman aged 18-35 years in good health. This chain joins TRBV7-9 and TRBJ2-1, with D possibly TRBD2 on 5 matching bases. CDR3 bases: TGTGCCAGTGGAGGCTCCTACAATGAGCAGTTCTTC. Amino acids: CASGGSYNEQFF.